These 25 T cell receptor beta chains were all obtained from the same sample, sequenced in a study of response to subunit inactivated influenza vaccine. A single record per CDR3 protein comes from TCRdb applying MiXCR to the RT-PCR reads. The table lists almost 600,000 distinct CDR3 sequences, 12% to 15% of them singletons. The specimen was PBMCs from blood, collected 11 to 12 days after vaccination. The receptors were gathered from a man aged 45 to 65 who received an inactivated influenza vaccine.

The rearrangement joins TRBV2 to TRBJ2-7; TRBD2 agrees at 8 bases. The CDR3 extends over 15 amino acids. Unmatched junction bases numbered 8, after V lost 2 bases and J lost 5 bases. CDR1 is SNHLY and CDR2 is FYNNEI in the germline V gene. The CDR3 spells CASSEWSSGYDEQYF. In DNA form, the CDR3 reads TGTGCCAGCAGTGAATGGTCTAGCGGGTACGACGAGCAGTACTTC.

This clonotype was observed a few times. The chain joins TRBV4-3 to TRBJ2-3, with D uncertain. The CDR3 sequence is 15 residues long. V lost 4 bases, J lost 0 bases, and 11 bases lay in between. Germline-derived CDR1 and CDR2 are LGHNA and YSLEER. For the CDR3, the DNA is TGCGCCAGCAGCCGTCAACGGTGGAGCACAGATACGCAGTATTTT. This codes for CASSRQRWSTDTQYF.

V is TRBV20-1 and J is TRBJ2-3; 8 nucleotides agree with TRBD2. V lost 6 bases to trimming and J lost 3 bases; unmatched junction nucleotides: 11. The CDR3 spans 15 residues. Germline V gene lookup returns CDR1 DFQATT and CDR2 SNEGSKA (reference sequence). The CDR3, as DNA: TGCAGTGCATCCATAGCGGGAACCGCAACAGATACGCAGTATTTT. This sequence encodes CSASIAGTATDTQYF.

The chain joins TRBV29-1 to TRBJ2-3; D assignment may be TRBD1 or TRBD2 (6 bases each). This CDR3 is 14 amino acids long. With 3 bases removed from V and 14 bases from J, the gap between germline ends came to 24 bases. Looked up from germline, CDR1 is SQVTM and CDR2 is ANQGSEA. The CDR3 loop reads CSVDPAGTGQSRYF. DNA of the CDR3: TGCAGCGTTGACCCGGCGGGAACAGGGCAGAGTCGGTATTTT.

The CDR3 DNA is TGTGCCAGCAGTATGGACGGCCATGGGTCCTACAATGAGCAGTTCTTC. This sequence encodes CASSMDGHGSYNEQFF. The rearrangement joins TRBV12-3 or TRBV12-4 to TRBJ2-1; D gene unclear. CDR3 length: 16 amino acids. Trimming pared 5 bases from V and 1 base from J, leaving 15 bases between.

V is TRBV7-9 and J is TRBJ2-2, with D hard to call. V gave up 5 bases and J gave up 7 bases, with 11 bases separating them. Germline CDR1 reads SEHNR; CDR2 reads FQNEAQ (reference sequence). This CDR3 is 13 amino acids long. The CDR3 DNA sequence: TGTGCCAGCAGCCAATGGTGGATCGGGGAGCTGTTTTTT. Amino acid sequence: CASSQWWIGELFF.

V usage is TRBV20-1 and J usage is TRBJ2-7; 11 nucleotides align to TRBD2. The CDR3 totals 16 residues. V dropped 6 bases and J dropped 3; count of bases not matched to a gene: 13. Germline V gives CDR1 DFQATT, CDR2 SNEGSKA (reference sequence). The CDR3 DNA is TGCAGTGCCCGGGGAACTAGCGGGAGTTTAGGCTACGAGCAGTACTTC. It codes for CSARGTSGSLGYEQYF.

The chain carries TRBV5-1 and TRBJ2-1, with D maybe TRBD2 (6 bases). The length of the CDR3 is 14 residues. Germline CDR1 and CDR2: SGHRS and YFSETQ. V lost 6 bases and J lost 7, with 17 bases in between. CDR3 in amino acids: CASNPPGRGNEQFF. For the CDR3, the DNA is TGCGCCAGCAACCCCCCAGGTCGGGGGAATGAGCAGTTCTTC.

This clonotype occurred a few times. The chain employs TRBV20-1 and TRBJ2-7, with TRBD1 identical over 9 bases. Germline V gene data show CDR1 as DFQATT and CDR2 as SNEGSKA (reference sequence). The CDR3 is made up of 14 amino acids. The V gene end was trimmed by 2 bases and the J gene end by 6 bases; junction bases not matched to a gene: 8. The CDR3 here is CSARRDRVYGEQYF. CDR3 nucleotide sequence: TGCAGTGCTAGACGGGACAGGGTCTATGGCGAGCAGTACTTC.

In this sample, this clonotype turned up many times. The chain links TRBV12-3 or TRBV12-4 to TRBJ2-4; tentatively, D is TRBD2 (5 bases). Trimming shortened V by 6 bases and J by 0 bases, and 12 bases separated the two germline ends. The CDR3 covers 15 residues. The CDR3 here is CASSSGIRAKNIQYF. CDR3 in DNA: TGTGCCAGCAGCTCCGGGATCCGAGCCAAAAACATTCAGTACTTC.

This clonotype has a count of ten or more. The chain has TRBV20-1 and TRBJ2-4, with D perhaps assigned TRBD1 or TRBD2 (6 bases each). From germline, CDR1 is DFQATT and CDR2 SNEGSKA (reference sequence). V lost 5 bases and J lost 8, with 22 bases in between. This CDR3 is built from 15 residues. As DNA, the CDR3 is TGCAGTGCTTCTAGCGTGGGGGCCATTCGAGACATTCAGTACTTC. The encoded protein is CSASSVGAIRDIQYF.

The chain is built from TRBV20-1 and TRBJ2-5; 7 bases match TRBD1. The CDR3 length is 14 residues. Germline assignment: CDR1 DFQATT and CDR2 SNEGSKA (reference sequence). V dropped 5 bases and J dropped 1; count of bases not matched to a gene: 7. CDR3 DNA: TGCAGTGCTTACAGGGGTGGCGGCCAAGAGACCCAGTACTTC. Translated: CSAYRGGGQETQYF.

There are a few counts of this clonotype. The chain combines TRBV4-3 with TRBJ2-3, with 8 bases that match TRBD1. This CDR3 has 17 amino acids. The V gene's germline CDR1 is LGHNA and CDR2 YSLEER. Unmatched junction bases numbered 8, after V lost 1 base and J lost 2 bases. The CDR3 bases are TGCGCCAGCAGCCAAGTCCGGACAGGGTTTCTCACAGATACGCAGTATTTT. Translating it yields CASSQVRTGFLTDTQYF.

This clonotype came up a few times. V usage is TRBV3-1 and J usage is TRBJ2-7; D ambiguous. Germline loops: CDR1 LGHDT, CDR2 YNNKEL (reference sequence). The CDR3 is 14 residues long. Trimming shortened V by 1 base and J by 2 bases, and 9 bases separated the two germline ends. As DNA, the CDR3 is TGTGCCAGCAGCCAAGGTGTCAGACCCTACGAGCAGTACTTC. Its translation: CASSQGVRPYEQYF.

This clonotype turned up a few times. V and J are TRBV7-8 and TRBJ1-1; D ambiguous. Germline assignment: CDR1 SGHVS and CDR2 FQNEAQ. The CDR3 has 12 residues. The V and J ends lost 4 bases and 11 bases respectively, with 14 bases between them. CDR3 in amino acids: CASSSSLDEAFF. The CDR3 nucleotides are TGTGCCAGCAGCTCCAGTTTAGATGAGGCTTTCTTT.

In its sample, this clonotype was seen a few times. The V call is TRBV30, the J call TRBJ2-3; D may match TRBD1 or TRBD2 (6 bases each). CDR1 and CDR2 from the germline V gene are GTSNPN and SVGIG (reference sequence). Trimming removed 0 bases from V and 4 bases from J, with 11 bases in between. The CDR3 loop spans 14 amino acids. The CDR3 coding sequence is TGTGCCTGGAGTGTACCGGGGGCCCCAGATACGCAGTATTTT. Amino acids: CAWSVPGAPDTQYF.

This clonotype has only a few counts. The CDR3 protein is CATSEGRAGTEAFF. The CDR3 DNA follows: TGTGCCACCAGCGAGGGGCGGGCAGGGACTGAAGCTTTCTTT. The rearrangement joins TRBV15 to TRBJ1-1; maybe TRBD1 (5 bases). Germline lookup yields CDR1 LNHNV and CDR2 YYDKDF (reference sequence). The CDR3 length is 14 residues. Trimming removed 5 bases from V and 5 bases from J, with 15 bases in between.

This clonotype was counted a few times. The J gene is TRBJ2-3, the V gene TRBV27; 9 bases map to TRBD2. The CDR3 totals 20 residues. Germline V gene sequence: CDR1 MNHEY, CDR2 SMNVEV (reference sequence). J was trimmed by 0 bases and V by 6 bases; bases with no gene match: 19. The CDR3 region is CASRHLIPLAGLASTDTQYF. CDR3 DNA sequence: TGTGCCAGCAGGCACCTCATTCCCCTAGCGGGGCTAGCTAGCACAGATACGCAGTATTTT.

The table lists this clonotype with a few counts. The V call is TRBV6-2 or TRBV6-3, the J call TRBJ1-2, with 8 bases aligning to TRBD1. Germline V lookup: CDR1 MNHEY, CDR2 SVGEGT. CDR3 length: 13 amino acids. J was trimmed by 7 bases and V by 0 bases; bases with no gene match: 1. Here the CDR3 reads CASSYSGQGGYTF. As DNA, the CDR3 is TGTGCCAGCAGTTACTCCGGACAGGGTGGCTACACCTTC.

The chain employs TRBV2 and TRBJ2-1, with unresolved D. The CDR3 loop spans 14 amino acids. The V and J ends lost 6 bases and 7 bases respectively, with 16 bases between them. CDR1 and CDR2 from the germline V gene are SNHLY and FYNNEI. The CDR3 sequence: CASRSNTHTNEQFF. CDR3 in DNA: TGTGCCAGCAGAAGTAATACACATACTAATGAGCAGTTCTTC.

This clonotype was detected ten times or more. The chain carries TRBV7-3 and TRBJ2-2, with D possibly TRBD1 on 5 matching bases. This CDR3 spans 13 amino acids. V was pared by 5 bases and J by 5 bases, with 9 bases between. Germline loops: CDR1 SGHTA, CDR2 FQGTGA. The CDR3 sequence: CASSAQGTGELFF. For the CDR3, the DNA is TGTGCCAGCAGCGCCCAGGGAACCGGGGAGCTGTTTTTT. Looking up the rest from reference TRBV7-3 and TRBJ2-2 gives the full variable domain: GAGVSQTPSNKVTEKGKYVELRCDPISGHTALYWYRQSLGQGPEFLIYFQGTGAADDSGLPNDRFFAVRPEGSVSTLKIQRTERGDSAVYLCASSAQGTGELFFGEGSRLTVL.

In its sample, this clonotype was seen many times. The chain is built from TRBV6-2 or TRBV6-3 and TRBJ2-2; D gene ambiguous. Germline V gene sequence: CDR1 MNHEY, CDR2 SVGEGT. V gave up 4 bases and J gave up 1 base, with 1 base separating them. The CDR3 has 12 residues. The CDR3 DNA reads as TGTGCCAGCAGTTGGAACACCGGGGAGCTGTTTTTT. Translated: CASSWNTGELFF.

The rearrangement links TRBV7-2 to TRBJ2-7, with 12 positions matching TRBD2. This CDR3 has 15 amino acids. V lost 3 bases and J lost 6; bases outside the gene matches: 6. Germline assignment: CDR1 SGHTA and CDR2 FQGNSA. The CDR3 DNA follows: TGTGCCAGCAGCTTTAGGGCTAGCGGGAGGGGCGAGCAGTACTTC. Translating it yields CASSFRASGRGEQYF.

The rearrangement links TRBV7-6 to TRBJ1-4, with D unresolved. Germline CDR1 is SGHVS and CDR2 is FNYEAQ. The CDR3 is 12 amino acids. V lost 3 bases, J lost 6 bases, and 5 bases lay in between. The CDR3 spells CASSLSDEKLFF. The CDR3 nucleotides are TGTGCCAGCAGCTTGTCAGATGAAAAACTGTTTTTT.

This clonotype turned up a few times. The genes are TRBV4-3 and TRBJ2-7; 12 nucleotides line up with TRBD2. The CDR3 contains 16 residues. In germline, CDR1 is LGHNA, CDR2 YSLEER. V lost 4 bases and J lost 3; bases outside the gene matches: 7. CDR3 protein: CASSPGLAGTVYEQYF. As DNA, the CDR3 is TGCGCCAGCAGCCCCGGACTAGCGGGAACCGTCTACGAGCAGTACTTC.